Listed below are T cell receptor beta chains from one sample, sequenced in a study of control samples from healthy donors and cancer patients. The protocol was immunoSEQ multiplex PCR, while the TCRdb copy is restricted to in-frame clones and leaves out a portion. The sample holds 100,000 to 150,000 clones; 87% are singletons and the top ten take about 8.7%. Sequencing input: blood. The source of these receptors is a man aged 40-55 years in good health. Both conserved end residues are part of each CDR3. The order of the fields is V gene, D gene, clone size, J gene, CDR3 DNA, CDR3 protein. D genes are given only for firm matches. Clone size is not always given. Where it is, it says once, few, many or a class for expanded clones.

V gene: TRBV3-1/TRBV3-2
D gene: TRBD1
clone size: NA
J gene: TRBJ1-3
CDR3 DNA: TGTGCCAGCAGCCAACCAACAGGGGTAGACACCATATATTTT
CDR3 protein: CASSQPTGVDTIYF

V gene: TRBV7-3
D gene: NA
clone size: NA
J gene: TRBJ1-1
CDR3 DNA: TGTGCCAGCAGTTCATTCGGGGGCAGTGAAGCTTTCTTT
CDR3 protein: CASSSFGGSEAFF

V gene: TRBV7-9
D gene: TRBD1
clone size: NA
J gene: TRBJ1-2
CDR3 DNA: TGTGCCAGCAGCGCGACAGGGAATGGCTACACCTTC
CDR3 protein: CASSATGNGYTF

V gene: TRBV7-3
D gene: TRBD2
clone size: NA
J gene: TRBJ2-3
CDR3 DNA: TGTGCCAGCAGCCCCACCGGGGGGGTGTCAGATACGCAGTATTTT
CDR3 protein: CASSPTGGVSDTQYF

V gene: TRBV25-1
D gene: NA
clone size: NA
J gene: TRBJ1-1
CDR3 DNA: TGTGCCAGCAGTGGCTGGACAGCTTCCTCCATGAACACTGAAGCTTTCTTT
CDR3 protein: CASSGWTASSMNTEAFF

V gene: TRBV24-1
D gene: TRBD2
clone size: once
J gene: TRBJ2-3
CDR3 DNA: TGTGCCACCAGTGACCCCGCGGGAGGGCCCATTTTCAGCACAGATACGCAGTATTTT
CDR3 protein: CATSDPAGGPIFSTDTQYF

V gene: TRBV25-1
D gene: NA
clone size: NA
J gene: TRBJ1-2
CDR3 DNA: TGTGCCAGCAGTGAATATCGGGACAACTATGGCTACACCTTC
CDR3 protein: CASSEYRDNYGYTF

V gene: TRBV7-6
D gene: TRBD2
clone size: NA
J gene: TRBJ2-2
CDR3 DNA: TGTGCCAGCAGCTCCCTAGCGGGGGGTGGAGCGAACACCGGGGAGCTGTTTTTT
CDR3 protein: CASSSLAGGGANTGELFF

V gene: TRBV19
D gene: NA
clone size: NA
J gene: TRBJ1-4
CDR3 DNA: TGTGCCAGTAGAAGCACGAGCAAACTGTTTTTT
CDR3 protein: CASRSTSKLFF

V gene: TRBV9
D gene: NA
clone size: NA
J gene: TRBJ2-1
CDR3 DNA: TGTGCCAGCAGCGCCCGACAGGGAGGTTTGGTGAATGAGCAGTTCTTC
CDR3 protein: CASSARQGGLVNEQFF

V gene: TRBV7-2
D gene: TRBD1
clone size: NA
J gene: TRBJ1-2
CDR3 DNA: TGTGCCAGCAGCTTCCGAGGGGGGACAGGGGACTCCTATGGCTACACCTTC
CDR3 protein: CASSFRGGTGDSYGYTF

V gene: TRBV13
D gene: TRBD1
clone size: NA
J gene: TRBJ2-1
CDR3 DNA: TGTGCCAGCGGACAGGGGGTAAACAATGAGCAGTTCTTC
CDR3 protein: CASGQGVNNEQFF

V gene: TRBV10-2
D gene: NA
clone size: once
J gene: TRBJ1-5
CDR3 DNA: TGCGCCAGCTCGACAGCCAATCAGCCCCAGCATTTT
CDR3 protein: CASSTANQPQHF

V gene: TRBV21-1
D gene: NA
clone size: NA
J gene: TRBJ2-7
CDR3 DNA: TGTGCCAGCAGCTCTCCGGGCGGACAGAAGACATTCTACGAGCAGTACTTC
CDR3 protein: CASSSPGGQKTFYEQYF

V gene: TRBV6-5
D gene: NA
clone size: NA
J gene: TRBJ1-4
CDR3 DNA: TGTGCCAGCAGGATCACAGGAGCAACTAATGAAAAACTGTTTTTT
CDR3 protein: CASRITGATNEKLFF

V gene: TRBV6-6
D gene: NA
clone size: NA
J gene: TRBJ1-5
CDR3 DNA: TGTGCCAGCAGTTACGATCAGCCCCAGCATTTT
CDR3 protein: CASSYDQPQHF

V gene: TRBV6-5
D gene: TRBD1
clone size: NA
J gene: TRBJ1-1
CDR3 DNA: TGTGCCAGCAGTCTCCCCCGGACAGGGAACACTGAAGCTTTCTTT
CDR3 protein: CASSLPRTGNTEAFF

V gene: TRBV11-1
D gene: NA
clone size: NA
J gene: TRBJ2-1
CDR3 DNA: TGTGCCAGCAGGCAAAAAATAGCTAGTGCCTACAATGAGCAGTTCTTC
CDR3 protein: CASRQKIASAYNEQFF

V gene: TRBV4-3
D gene: NA
clone size: few
J gene: TRBJ1-4
CDR3 DNA: TGCGCCAGCAGCCAAGATGGGTCAGGGTATAATGAAAAACTGTTTTTT
CDR3 protein: CASSQDGSGYNEKLFF

V gene: TRBV18
D gene: TRBD1
clone size: NA
J gene: TRBJ1-4
CDR3 DNA: TGTGCCAGCTCACCAGTAAAGGGACAGGGGGCTCTTAATGAAAAACTGTTTTTT
CDR3 protein: CASSPVKGQGALNEKLFF

V gene: TRBV6-2/TRBV6-3
D gene: NA
clone size: NA
J gene: TRBJ2-7
CDR3 DNA: TGTGCCAGCAGATACCCCGGGGGCTCCTTGGGCGAGCAGTACTTC
CDR3 protein: CASRYPGGSLGEQYF

V gene: TRBV6-5
D gene: TRBD1
clone size: once
J gene: TRBJ2-1
CDR3 DNA: TGTGCCAGCAGTTCCGGGACAGGGTATGAGCAGTTCTTC
CDR3 protein: CASSSGTGYEQFF

V gene: TRBV24-1
D gene: NA
clone size: NA
J gene: TRBJ1-1
CDR3 DNA: TGTGCCACCAGTCCCATTTCCCCTTTTCCTGAAGCTTTCTTT
CDR3 protein: CATSPISPFPEAFF

V gene: TRBV5-1
D gene: TRBD2
clone size: NA
J gene: TRBJ2-3
CDR3 DNA: TGCGCCAGCAGCTGGCAGCGGGGGCCGGATACGCAGTATTTT
CDR3 protein: CASSWQRGPDTQYF

V gene: TRBV29-1
D gene: NA
clone size: NA
J gene: TRBJ2-3
CDR3 DNA: TGCAGCTTATACGGGACAACAAGTCAGGCAGATACGCAGTATTTT
CDR3 protein: CSLYGTTSQADTQYF

V gene: TRBV24-1
D gene: TRBD1
clone size: NA
J gene: TRBJ2-1
CDR3 DNA: TGTGCCACCAGTGAAGGACAGGGTGGGGATGAGCAGTTCTTC
CDR3 protein: CATSEGQGGDEQFF

V gene: TRBV6-4
D gene: NA
clone size: NA
J gene: TRBJ2-2
CDR3 DNA: TGTGCCAGCTCCGAGGCCAACACCGGGGAGCTGTTTTTT
CDR3 protein: CASSEANTGELFF

V gene: TRBV13
D gene: NA
clone size: NA
J gene: TRBJ1-2
CDR3 DNA: TGTGCCACCCATAGGGGGAACAAGGATGGCTACACCTTC
CDR3 protein: CATHRGNKDGYTF

V gene: TRBV7-9
D gene: NA
clone size: NA
J gene: TRBJ2-7
CDR3 DNA: TGTGCCAGCAGCTTAACGAAAGGGACCCGAATCTCCTACGAGCAGTACTTC
CDR3 protein: CASSLTKGTRISYEQYF

V gene: TRBV7-2
D gene: TRBD2
clone size: NA
J gene: TRBJ2-5
CDR3 DNA: TGTGCCAGCAGCTTACGGGGGGGGATTGGGGAGACCCAGTACTTC
CDR3 protein: CASSLRGGIGETQYF

V gene: TRBV6-2/TRBV6-3
D gene: TRBD1
clone size: NA
J gene: TRBJ1-5
CDR3 DNA: TGTGCCAGCAGCAGGGGGGGGAGCAATCAGCCCCAGCATTTT
CDR3 protein: CASSRGGSNQPQHF

V gene: TRBV7-7
D gene: NA
clone size: NA
J gene: TRBJ2-3
CDR3 DNA: TGTGCCAGCAGCCAACTTAGTCACGCAGATACGCAGTATTTT
CDR3 protein: CASSQLSHADTQYF

V gene: TRBV6-5
D gene: NA
clone size: once
J gene: TRBJ1-4
CDR3 DNA: TGTGCCAGCAGTTTTGGGGGAAAACTGTTTTTT
CDR3 protein: CASSFGGKLFF